This T cell receptor beta chain stems from a study of shared clonotypes between healthy human individuals. Study summary: For every donor, three CD4 naive, three CD4 memory, two CD8 naive and one CD8 memory plates were used.

Concerning this clone: The antigen remains unidentified.

The CDR3 has 12 amino acids. V shed 4 bases and J shed 8 bases, with 9 bases lying between them. Germline V lookup: CDR1 MDHEN, CDR2 SYDVKM. Overall study results and limits: Sampling was confined to blood; repertoires within tissues likely differ. Since donors were few, the genetic and exposure-history diversity represented was limited. The authors expected sequencing depth to affect clonotype sharing among donors.

Method: immunoSEQ multiplex PCR; TCRdb's copy keeps in-frame clones and lacks some. The data show fewer than 850,000 clones, about nine tenths seen once. The TCR comes from a man aged 18 to 29 in good health. Some clones in this sample may be carry-over from other donors' samples. The sequencing input was memory CD8+ T cells from PBMCs. The subset here: CD45RO+ cells pooled with CCR7-negative TemRA cells. This sequence joins TRBV28 and TRBJ2-1, with D possibly being TRBD2 (6 bases). The CDR3 protein is CASSWRGYEQFF. CDR3 DNA sequence: TGTGCCAGCAGTTGGAGGGGCTATGAGCAGTTCTTC.